Sequencing of this T cell receptor beta chain was carried out in a study of T cell changes during pregnancy in multiple sclerosis. J was trimmed by 0 bases and V by 7 bases; bases with no gene match: 5. CDR1 is GTSNPN, CDR2 SVGIG, per germline (reference sequence). This CDR3 region has 14 residues. The assay was immunoSEQ multiplex PCR, and TCRdb's table has in-frame clones only and misses some. The data show tens of thousands of clones, with approximately 88% seen just once and about 1.7% held by the top ten. The V gene is TRBV30, the J gene TRBJ1-4, with 7 bases lining up with TRBD1. The material was peripheral blood, obtained in the first trimester of pregnancy. The receptor comes from a female donor with multiple sclerosis, enrolled in a pregnancy study. In DNA form, the CDR3 reads TGTGCCTCGACACAGGGGACAACTAATGAAAAACTGTTTTTT. Translated: CASTQGTTNEKLFF.